This passage covers 23 T cell receptor beta chains from one sample sequenced in a study of CD8 T cells in Susac syndrome. RNA amounts of 0.5 to 1 ug underwent reverse transcription with random hexamers. A single record per CDR3 protein comes from TCRdb applying MiXCR to the immunoSEQ multiplex PCR reads. The sample has fewer than 100,000 distinct CDR3 sequences; over 75% are singletons. The source material was CD8+ T cells from PBMCs. Every receptor here comes from a human donor with multiple sclerosis.

The gene calls are TRBV19 and TRBJ2-1; the match to TRBD2 covers 8 bases. The germline V gene has CDR1 LNHDA and CDR2 SQIVND (reference sequence). The CDR3 runs 15 residues. V gave up 3 bases and J gave up 6 bases; unmatched junction bases: 7. The CDR3 loop is CASSIRGSGINEQFF. The CDR3 bases are TGTGCCAGTAGTATTCGGGGTAGCGGGATCAATGAGCAGTTCTTC.

The genes are TRBV6-5 and TRBJ2-1; no clear D. Germline CDR1 reads MNHEY; CDR2 reads SVGAGI. Trimming pared 0 bases from V and 6 bases from J, leaving 6 bases between. CDR3 size: 13 residues. The CDR3 spells CASSYSGFNEQFF. Written as DNA, the CDR3 is TGTGCCAGCAGTTACTCAGGGTTCAATGAGCAGTTCTTC.

V usage is TRBV2 and J usage is TRBJ1-1, with TRBD1 as a possible D gene (5 bases). The CDR3 covers 15 residues. Trimming took 5 bases from V and 5 from J, leaving 18 bases between them. Germline V gene data show CDR1 as SNHLY and CDR2 as FYNNEI. The CDR3 reads CASSFPRGEGTEAFF. Here the CDR3 DNA reads TGTGCCAGCAGTTTCCCACGAGGGGAGGGGACTGAAGCTTTCTTT.

This clonotype was picked up a small number of times. The V gene is TRBV7-9, the J gene TRBJ1-6, with no clear D. The germline V gene has CDR1 SEHNR and CDR2 FQNEAQ (reference sequence). The CDR3 totals 12 residues. The germline V and J ends were trimmed by 5 bases and 12 bases, with 11 bases remaining between them. The CDR3 here is CASSPGEGPLHF. Written as DNA, the CDR3 is TGTGCCAGCAGCCCTGGCGAGGGACCCCTCCACTTT.

V gene TRBV28 combines with J gene TRBJ1-2, with 10 bases lining up with TRBD1. With 2 bases clipped from V and 4 bases from J, the junction kept 4 bases outside the gene matches. CDR3 size: 15 residues. Germline-derived CDR1 and CDR2 are MDHEN and SYDVKM. CDR3 in DNA: TGTGCCAGCAGTTTAACTGGGACAGGGGCCTATGGCTACACCTTC. Translating it yields CASSLTGTGAYGYTF.

The gene calls are TRBV12-3 or TRBV12-4 and TRBJ1-5, with D unclear. CDR3 length: 15 amino acids. V lost 1 base to trimming and J lost 0 bases, with 7 bases between them. The DNA for the CDR3 is TGTGCCAGCAGTTTAGTCCTATATAGCAATCAGCCCCAGCATTTT. It is translated as CASSLVLYSNQPQHF.

The chain combines TRBV5-1 with TRBJ2-7, with D perhaps TRBD1 (5 bases). This CDR3 region has 13 residues. Germline CDR1 is SGHRS and CDR2 is YFSETQ. V lost 4 bases to trimming and J lost 5 bases, with 13 bases between them. The CDR3: CASSPRDVHEQYF. Written as DNA, the CDR3 is TGCGCCAGCAGCCCCAGGGATGTGCACGAGCAGTACTTC.

The chain has TRBV20-1 and TRBJ2-7; 11 nucleotides line up with TRBD1. V lost 3 bases to trimming and J lost 4 bases; unmatched junction nucleotides: 5. The CDR3 has 14 amino acids. Germline V gene sequence: CDR1 DFQATT, CDR2 SNEGSKA (reference sequence). Here the CDR3 reads CSARVRDRGYEQYF. The DNA of the CDR3 is TGCAGTGCTAGGGTTCGGGACAGGGGGTACGAGCAGTACTTC.

The chain links TRBV9 to TRBJ1-6; no clear D. Trimming cost V 0 bases and J 7 bases, with 2 bases left between them. The germline gives CDR1 SGDLS, CDR2 YYNGEE. The CDR3 loop spans 12 amino acids. The CDR3 spells CASSVGNSPLHF. The CDR3 region has the DNA TGTGCCAGCAGCGTAGGAAATTCACCCCTCCACTTT.

The chain employs TRBV3-1 and TRBJ2-2; TRBD1 or TRBD2 may be the D gene (5 bases each). V was pared by 8 bases and J by 4 bases, with 14 bases between. The CDR3 is made up of 14 amino acids. Germline CDR1 reads LGHDT; CDR2 reads YNNKEL (reference sequence). CDR3 bases: TGTGCCAGCGGACACTCAGGGACCACCGGGGAGCTGTTTTTT. It is translated as CASGHSGTTGELFF.

The chain employs TRBV5-6 and TRBJ1-1; no clear D gene. This CDR3 has 13 amino acids. CDR1 and CDR2 from the germline V gene are SGHDT and YYEEEE. V lost 1 base, J lost 4 bases, and 8 bases lay in between. CDR3 nucleotides: TGTGCCAGCAGCTTGCTGGCAGGCACTGAAGCTTTCTTT. Its protein product is CASSLLAGTEAFF.

With regard to this clonotype: At one end, the junction sequence differs from germline, possibly due to a read error. CDR3 residues: CASSFETIYDEQFF. CDR3 in DNA: TGTGCCAGCAGCTTTGAGACAATCTACGATGAGCAGTTCTTC. The chain uses TRBV5-6 and TRBJ2-1; D call uncertain. Germline V gene sequence: CDR1 SGHDT, CDR2 YYEEEE. The length of the CDR3 is 14 residues.

The chain links TRBV7-2 to TRBJ2-1; 8 bases line up with TRBD2. The CDR3 length is 15 residues. CDR1 is SGHTA, CDR2 FQGNSA, per germline. Trimming took 2 bases from V and 10 from J; bases not matched to a gene: 10. Here the CDR3 DNA reads TGTGCCAGCAGCTTATTCCTCGGGGGGGATAAGGAGCAGTTCTTC. Residues: CASSLFLGGDKEQFF.

This clonotype appeared once. This chain links TRBV9 with TRBJ1-5; the match to TRBD1 covers 7 bases. In germline, CDR1 is SGDLS, CDR2 YYNGEE. The CDR3 covers 15 residues. Trimming removed 3 bases from V and 3 bases from J; junction bases left unmatched: 6. CDR3 sequence reads: CASSAGGQLNQPQHF. CDR3 DNA: TGTGCCAGCAGCGCCGGGGGACAGCTCAATCAGCCCCAGCATTTT.

The chain joins TRBV6-2 or TRBV6-3 to TRBJ2-3; TRBD2 agrees at 10 bases. Germline loops: CDR1 MNHEY, CDR2 SVGEGT. CDR3 length: 17 residues. Trimming at V came to 5 bases and at J to 7 bases, leaving 15 bases not matched to a gene. The CDR3 nucleotides are TGTGCCAGCAGTGCCAGATCCCTAGCGGGAGTAATATATACGCAGTATTTT. This codes for CASSARSLAGVIYTQYF.

This chain joins TRBV19 and TRBJ1-1, with 7 bases aligning to TRBD1. After removal of 6 bases from V and 2 bases from J, the junction contained 9 bases not matched to a gene. From germline, CDR1 is LNHDA and CDR2 SQIVND (reference sequence). The CDR3 loop spans 15 amino acids. In DNA, the CDR3 is TGTGCCAGTAGGGAATCCGGGACAGCCAACACTGAAGCTTTCTTT. This codes for CASRESGTANTEAFF.

This clonotype has a single count. The chain is built from TRBV20-1 and TRBJ1-3; no firm D call. Germline loops: CDR1 DFQATT, CDR2 SNEGSKA (reference sequence). The CDR3 length is 11 residues. The V end lost 3 bases, the J end lost 2 bases, and 2 bases lay between the germline ends. The DNA for the CDR3 is TGCAGTGCTAGTCCTGGAAACACCATATATTTT. Translation: CSASPGNTIYF.

The chain uses TRBV28 and TRBJ2-2; D assignment may be TRBD1 or TRBD2 (5 bases each). CDR1 is MDHEN and CDR2 is SYDVKM in the germline V gene. Between the trimmed V and J ends, which lost 6 bases and 5 bases, there was a span of 10 bases. The CDR3 length is 13 residues. The CDR3 is CASRGVVTGELFF. The CDR3 DNA sequence: TGTGCCAGCAGGGGGGTTGTGACCGGGGAGCTGTTTTTT.

This chain connects TRBV29-1 to TRBJ2-5, with a tentative D call TRBD2 (5 bases). Trimming removed 7 bases from V and 5 bases from J, with 11 bases in between. The CDR3 covers 11 residues. Germline V gives CDR1 SQVTM, CDR2 ANQGSEA. CDR3 sequence: CSDLGEETQYF. As DNA, the CDR3 is TGCAGCGATCTTGGGGAGGAGACCCAGTACTTC.

The chain joins TRBV6-2 or TRBV6-3 to TRBJ2-3, with 9 bases matching TRBD2. The CDR3 has 17 amino acids. The V gene end was trimmed by 0 bases and the J gene end by 3 bases; junction bases not matched to a gene: 7. Germline CDR1 is MNHEY and CDR2 is SVGEGT. The CDR3 here is CASSYSGSGLATDTQYF. Written as DNA, the CDR3 is TGTGCCAGCAGTTACTCCGGATCGGGACTAGCTACAGATACGCAGTATTTT.

V gene TRBV11-2 combines with J gene TRBJ2-7; TRBD1 matches at 7 bases. Germline V gene lookup returns CDR1 SGHAT and CDR2 FQNNGV. This CDR3 is built from 15 residues. After removal of 1 base from V and 7 bases from J, the junction contained 10 bases not matched to a gene. In nucleotides, the CDR3 is TGTGCCAGCAGCTTAGGGCAGGGGGTGATTCTAGAGCAGTACTTC. Its translation is CASSLGQGVILEQYF.

The CDR3 region has the DNA TGTGCCAGCAGACTCACGAAGTCGACCAAGCAAGAGACCCAGTACTTC. Protein: CASRLTKSTKQETQYF. The rearrangement uses TRBV28 and TRBJ2-5; D remains ambiguous. The CDR3 loop spans 16 amino acids. Germline V gene data show CDR1 as MDHEN and CDR2 as SYDVKM. V gave up 6 bases and J gave up 2 bases, with 19 bases separating them. Using reference TRBV28 and TRBJ2-5 for the parts outside the CDR3, the full variable domain is DVKVTQSSRYLVKRTGEKVFLECVQDMDHENMFWYRQDPGLGLRLIYFSYDVKMKEKGDIPEGYSVSREKKERFSLILESASTNQTSMYLCASRLTKSTKQETQYFGPGTRLLVL.

The V and J genes are TRBV20-1 and TRBJ2-5; D gene unclear. Germline-derived CDR1 and CDR2 are DFQATT and SNEGSKA (reference sequence). CDR3 length equals 9 residues. Trimming removed 4 bases at V and 9 bases at J, with 6 bases between. CDR3 sequence: CSATKAQYF. For the CDR3, the DNA is TGCAGTGCTACCAAAGCCCAGTACTTC.